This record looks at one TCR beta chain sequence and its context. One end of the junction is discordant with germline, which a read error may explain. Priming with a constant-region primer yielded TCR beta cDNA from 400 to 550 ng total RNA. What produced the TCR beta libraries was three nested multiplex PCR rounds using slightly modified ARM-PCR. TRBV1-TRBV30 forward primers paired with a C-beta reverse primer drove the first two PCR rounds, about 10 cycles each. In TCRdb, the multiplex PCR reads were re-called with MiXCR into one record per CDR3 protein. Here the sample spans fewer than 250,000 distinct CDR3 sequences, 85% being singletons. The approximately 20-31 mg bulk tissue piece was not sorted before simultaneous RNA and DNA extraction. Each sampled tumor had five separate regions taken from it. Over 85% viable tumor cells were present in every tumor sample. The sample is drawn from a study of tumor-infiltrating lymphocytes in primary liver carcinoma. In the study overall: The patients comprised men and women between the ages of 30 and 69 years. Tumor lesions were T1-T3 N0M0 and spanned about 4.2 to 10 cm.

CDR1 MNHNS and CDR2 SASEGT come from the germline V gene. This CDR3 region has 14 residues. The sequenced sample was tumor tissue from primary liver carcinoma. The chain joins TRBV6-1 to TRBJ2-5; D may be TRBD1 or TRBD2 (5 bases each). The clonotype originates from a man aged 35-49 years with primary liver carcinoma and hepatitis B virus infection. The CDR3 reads CASREGTAVKTQYF. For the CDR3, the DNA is TGTGCCAGCAGAGAAGGGACGGCCGTAAAGACCCAGTACTTC.